This TCR beta chain was obtained from a study of CD8 T cells in Susac syndrome. TCR beta sequencing was performed on blood CD8+ and CD4+ T cells. TEMRA cells were FACS-enriched, unlike CD8+ and CD4+ T cells, which were negatively isolated. Random hexamers were used to reverse transcribe about 0.45 to 1 ug of RNA. TCR beta CDR3 was amplified by immunoSEQ covering 54 Vbeta and 13 Jbeta. TCRdb reanalysed the immunoSEQ multiplex PCR reads using MiXCR and keeps one entry per CDR3 protein. This sample has around 80,000 distinct CDR3 sequences, with approximately 93% found just once. The CDR3 loop spans 15 amino acids. V dropped 2 bases and J dropped 2 bases, with 10 bases sitting between them. Germline values: CDR1 SGHTA, CDR2 FQGNSA.

The genes are TRBV7-2 and TRBJ1-5; unclear D gene. Source material: CD8+ T cells from PBMCs. This sequence originates from a human donor with Susac syndrome. CDR3 residues: CASSLWDVGNQPQHF. The CDR3 region has the DNA TGTGCCAGCAGCTTATGGGATGTTGGCAATCAGCCCCAGCATTTT.